One and the same sample provided the 8 T cell receptor beta chains below, sequenced in a study of STAT5B mutations in CD4+ large granular lymphocyte leukemia. Sequencing used immunoSEQ multiplex PCR; TCRdb keeps in-frame clones, though not all of them. The sample records about 38,000 clones, approximately 85% being singletons. Material: CD4+ T cells from blood buffy coats. All receptors derive from a human donor in good health.

This rearrangement joins TRBV5-8 to TRBJ2-4, with TRBD1 identical over 8 bases. Germline CDR1 and CDR2: SGHTS and YDEGEE. V was pared by 0 bases and J by 8 bases, with 10 bases of the junction left unmatched. There are 16 residues in the CDR3. The chain's CDR3 is CASSLARQGAWYIQYF. CDR3 nucleotide sequence: TGTGCCAGCAGCTTGGCCCGGCAGGGGGCTTGGTACATTCAGTACTTC. The full variable domain, rest sourced from reference TRBV5-8 and TRBJ2-4, is EAGVTQSPTHLIKTRGQQATLRCSPISGHTSVYWYQQALGLGLQFLLWYDEGEERNRGNFPPRFSGRQFPNYSSELNVNALELEDSALYLCASSLARQGAWYIQYFGAGTRLSVL.

The chain joins TRBV7-9 to TRBJ2-7; a possible D gene is TRBD2 (6 bases). The CDR3 length is 15 residues. V shed 7 bases and J shed 3 bases, with 19 bases lying between them. Germline CDR1 SEHNR, CDR2 FQNEAQ (reference sequence). The CDR3 sequence is CASTPLGLASYEQYF. CDR3 DNA sequence: TGTGCCAGCACCCCCCTGGGGCTAGCGAGCTACGAGCAGTACTTC.

This chain links TRBV7-6 with TRBJ2-1, with TRBD1 as a possible D gene (5 bases). This CDR3 is 15 amino acids long. V lost 3 bases and J 4 bases, leaving 13 bases between the germline ends. The germline V gene has CDR1 SGHVS and CDR2 FNYEAQ. The CDR3 loop reads CASSFQPTEYNEQFF. The CDR3 DNA is TGTGCCAGCAGCTTCCAGCCGACAGAGTACAATGAGCAGTTCTTC.

The DNA for the CDR3 is TGTGCCAGCACCGGACTAGCCGCCGACGAGCAGTACTTC. Translation gives CASTGLAADEQYF. V is TRBV27 and J is TRBJ2-7, with 8 bases fitting TRBD2. The CDR3 has 13 residues. The junction had 7 bases not matched to a gene; V was cut back by 7 bases and J by 5 bases. Germline CDR1 MNHEY, CDR2 SMNVEV (reference sequence).

CDR3 in amino acids: CATSRAYSLGNTIYF. The CDR3 nucleotides read TGTGCCACCAGCAGAGCTTACAGCCTTGGAAACACCATATATTTT. J is TRBJ1-3 and V is TRBV15, with D unresolved. V lost 1 base to trimming and J lost 3 bases, with 10 bases between them. Germline V lookup: CDR1 LNHNV, CDR2 YYDKDF (reference sequence). The CDR3 totals 15 residues.

The chain uses TRBV30 and TRBJ2-7, with 10 bases identical to TRBD2. The CDR3 covers 15 residues. Trimming took 2 bases from V and 1 from J; bases not matched to a gene: 5. Per the germline V gene, CDR1 is GTSNPN and CDR2 is SVGIG (reference sequence). CDR3 bases: TGTGCCTGGAGTCCCGGACTAGCGGTATCCTACGAGCAGTACTTC. It is translated as CAWSPGLAVSYEQYF.

The chain links TRBV6-5 to TRBJ1-2; TRBD1 might be the D (6 bases). Germline V gene sequence: CDR1 MNHEY, CDR2 SVGAGI. CDR3 length: 13 amino acids. Trimming pared 6 bases from V and 6 bases from J, leaving 14 bases between. The CDR3 sequence: CASSQRGANGYTF. CDR3 nucleotide sequence: TGTGCCAGCAGCCAAAGGGGGGCGAATGGCTACACCTTC.

This chain links TRBV7-6 with TRBJ2-7; 11 nucleotides align to TRBD2. Germline V gene sequence: CDR1 SGHVS, CDR2 FNYEAQ. After removal of 1 base from V and 6 bases from J, the junction contained 8 bases not matched to a gene. The CDR3 runs to 16 residues. The CDR3 reads CASSLGSSGRVAEQYF. The DNA of the CDR3 is TGTGCCAGCAGCTTAGGGAGTAGCGGGAGGGTAGCCGAGCAGTACTTC. Full variable domain (remainder filled in from reference TRBV7-6 and TRBJ2-7): GAGVSQSPRYKVTKRGQDVALRCDPISGHVSLYWYRQALGQGPEFLTYFNYEAQQDKSGLPNDRFSAERPEGSISTLTIQRTEQRDSAMYRCASSLGSSGRVAEQYFGPGTRLTVT.